The clone carrying this TCR beta chain was seen a few times. Per the germline V gene, CDR1 is LNHDA and CDR2 is SQIVND (reference sequence). The CDR3 length is 13 residues. V dropped 5 bases and J dropped 3 bases, with 11 bases sitting between them. Naive-designated CD8 cells lacked CD45RO, were positively enriched for CCR7, and omitted terminally differentiated effector memory CD45RA+ cells. The study drew its donors from healthy HIV-negative adults without recent acute infections or vaccinations. The data stem from a study of shared clonotypes between healthy human individuals. Assay execution proceeded at the deep level. Sequencing was performed with immunoSEQ multiplex PCR; in TCRdb, only in-frame clones are kept and a portion is missing. The profile covers some 2 million clones, with approximately 95% appearing a single time and 1.2% taken by the ten largest.

The sequencing sample was made of naive CD8+ T cells sorted from blood. This TCR derives from a man aged 18 to 29 in good health. This rearrangement joins TRBV19 to TRBJ2-7, with a tentative D call TRBD2 (6 bases). In DNA form, the CDR3 reads TGTGCCAGTAGTTCCCGACTAGGCTACGAGCAGTACTTC. Residues: CASSSRLGYEQYF.